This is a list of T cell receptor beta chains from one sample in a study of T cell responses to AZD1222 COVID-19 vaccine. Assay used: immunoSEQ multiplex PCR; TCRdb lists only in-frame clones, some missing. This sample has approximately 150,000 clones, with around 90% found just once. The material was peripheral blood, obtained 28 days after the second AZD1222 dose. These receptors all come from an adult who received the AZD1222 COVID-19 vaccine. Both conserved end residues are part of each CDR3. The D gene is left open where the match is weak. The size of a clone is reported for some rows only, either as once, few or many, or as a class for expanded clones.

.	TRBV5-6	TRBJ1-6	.	TGTGCCAGCAGCTTGGTAGGGACCGGGAATTCACCCCTCCACTTT	CASSLVGTGNSPLHF
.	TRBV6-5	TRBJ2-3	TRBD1	TGTGCCAGCAGTTCCGGGACAGGGAGCACAGATACGCAGTATTTT	CASSSGTGSTDTQYF
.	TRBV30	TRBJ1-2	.	TGTGCCTGGAGTGTACCGGGGGGCAGCAAAGGCTACACCTTC	CAWSVPGGSKGYTF
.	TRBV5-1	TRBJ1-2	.	TGCGCCAGCAGCTTAGGGACGGACTATGGCTACACCTTC	CASSLGTDYGYTF
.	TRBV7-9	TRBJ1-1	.	TGTGCCAGCTTAGACGGACCGAACACTGAAGCTTTCTTT	CASLDGPNTEAFF
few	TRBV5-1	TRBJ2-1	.	TGCGCCAGCACCGTTAGGGGGGAGTCCTACAATGAGCAGTTCTTC	CASTVRGESYNEQFF
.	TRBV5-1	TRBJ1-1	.	TGCGCCAGCAGCTTTGACAGGTATGAAGCTTTCTTT	CASSFDRYEAFF
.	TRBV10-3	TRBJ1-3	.	TGTGCCATCAGTGAGGGTCTCGGCAGACTAGACACCATATATTTT	CAISEGLGRLDTIYF
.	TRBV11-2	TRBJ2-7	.	TGTGCCAGCAGCTTAGGAACAATGACAGGCTCCTACGAGCAGTACTTC	CASSLGTMTGSYEQYF
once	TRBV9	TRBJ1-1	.	TGTGCCAGCAGCGGACAGAACGCTGAAGCTTTCTTT	CASSGQNAEAFF
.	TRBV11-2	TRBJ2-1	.	TGTGCCAGCAGATCTTACAATGAGCAGTTCTTC	CASRSYNEQFF
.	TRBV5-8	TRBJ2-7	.	TGTGCCAGCAGCCATGGGACACCCTACGAGCAGTACTTC	CASSHGTPYEQYF
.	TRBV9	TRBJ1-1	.	TGTGCCAGCAGCGCCGGGACGGTTATGAACACTGAAGCTTTCTTT	CASSAGTVMNTEAFF